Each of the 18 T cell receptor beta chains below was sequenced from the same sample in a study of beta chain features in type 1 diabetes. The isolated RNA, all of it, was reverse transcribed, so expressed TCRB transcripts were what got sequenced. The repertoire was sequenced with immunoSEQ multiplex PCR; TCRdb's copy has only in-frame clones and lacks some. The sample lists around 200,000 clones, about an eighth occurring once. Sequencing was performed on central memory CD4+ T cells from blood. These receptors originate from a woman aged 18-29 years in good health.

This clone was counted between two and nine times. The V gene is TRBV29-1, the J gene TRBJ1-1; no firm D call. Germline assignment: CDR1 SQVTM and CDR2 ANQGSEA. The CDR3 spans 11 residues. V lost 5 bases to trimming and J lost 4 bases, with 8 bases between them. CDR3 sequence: CSVLRSTEAFF. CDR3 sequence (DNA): TGCAGCGTTTTGAGAAGCACTGAAGCTTTCTTT.

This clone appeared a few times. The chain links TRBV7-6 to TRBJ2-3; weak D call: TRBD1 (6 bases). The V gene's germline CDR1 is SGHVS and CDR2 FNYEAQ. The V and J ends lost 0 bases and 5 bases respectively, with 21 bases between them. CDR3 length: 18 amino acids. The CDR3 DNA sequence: TGTGCCAGCAGCTTAGCCCTCAGTCACAGGGTGAATGGAGATACGCAGTATTTT. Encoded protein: CASSLALSHRVNGDTQYF.

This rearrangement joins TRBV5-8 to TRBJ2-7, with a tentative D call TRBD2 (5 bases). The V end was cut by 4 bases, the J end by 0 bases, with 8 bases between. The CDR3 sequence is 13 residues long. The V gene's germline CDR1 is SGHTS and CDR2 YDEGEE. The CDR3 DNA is TGTGCCAGCAGCGTTCGGGACTCCTACGAGCAGTACTTC. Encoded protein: CASSVRDSYEQYF.

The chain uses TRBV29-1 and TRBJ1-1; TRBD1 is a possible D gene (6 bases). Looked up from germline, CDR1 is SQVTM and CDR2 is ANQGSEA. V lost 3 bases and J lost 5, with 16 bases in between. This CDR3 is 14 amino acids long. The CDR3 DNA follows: TGCAGCGTTGATCGTGGGCAGGGGTCAACTGAAGCTTTCTTT. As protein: CSVDRGQGSTEAFF.

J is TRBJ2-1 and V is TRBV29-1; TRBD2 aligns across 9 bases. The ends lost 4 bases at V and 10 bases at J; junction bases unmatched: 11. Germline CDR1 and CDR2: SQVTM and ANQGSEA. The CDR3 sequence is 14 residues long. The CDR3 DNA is TGCAGCGTTGCCGGAAGACTAGCGGTTATGGAGCAGTTCTTC. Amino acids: CSVAGRLAVMEQFF.

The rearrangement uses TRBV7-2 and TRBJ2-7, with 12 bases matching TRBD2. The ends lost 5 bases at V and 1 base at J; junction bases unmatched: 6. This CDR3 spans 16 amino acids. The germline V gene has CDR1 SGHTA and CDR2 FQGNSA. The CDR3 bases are TGTGCCAGCAGCCCCCCTAGCGGGAGGGTTTCCTACGAGCAGTACTTC. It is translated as CASSPPSGRVSYEQYF.

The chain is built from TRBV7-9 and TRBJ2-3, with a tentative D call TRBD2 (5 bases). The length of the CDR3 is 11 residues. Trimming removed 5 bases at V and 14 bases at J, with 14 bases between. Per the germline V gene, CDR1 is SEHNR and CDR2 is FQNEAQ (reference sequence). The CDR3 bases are TGTGCCAGCAGCCGAGGGAAAATCCCGTATTTT. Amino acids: CASSRGKIPYF.

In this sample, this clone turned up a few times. For the CDR3, the DNA is TGTGCCAGCTCACCACAAAGGGGCGCGAACACCGGGGAGCTGTTTTTT. Protein: CASSPQRGANTGELFF. The rearrangement joins TRBV18 to TRBJ2-2; the D gene is possibly TRBD1 (5 bases). The CDR3 covers 16 residues. Trimming took off 1 base at V and 0 bases at J, with 9 bases between the two ends. Germline V gene data show CDR1 as KGHSH and CDR2 as LQKENI.

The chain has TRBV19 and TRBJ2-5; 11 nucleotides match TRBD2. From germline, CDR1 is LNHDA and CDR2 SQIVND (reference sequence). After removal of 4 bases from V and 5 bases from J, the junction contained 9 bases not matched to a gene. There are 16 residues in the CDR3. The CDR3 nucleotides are TGTGCCAGTAGTAGATTACTAGCGGGAGATCCCGAGACCCAGTACTTC. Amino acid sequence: CASSRLLAGDPETQYF.

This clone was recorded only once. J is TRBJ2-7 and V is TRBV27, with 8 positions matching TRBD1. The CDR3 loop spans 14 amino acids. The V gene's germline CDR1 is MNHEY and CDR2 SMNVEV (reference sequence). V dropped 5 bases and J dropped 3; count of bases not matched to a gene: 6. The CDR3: CASSRTGNFYEQYF. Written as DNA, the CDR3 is TGTGCCAGCAGTAGGACAGGGAATTTCTACGAGCAGTACTTC.

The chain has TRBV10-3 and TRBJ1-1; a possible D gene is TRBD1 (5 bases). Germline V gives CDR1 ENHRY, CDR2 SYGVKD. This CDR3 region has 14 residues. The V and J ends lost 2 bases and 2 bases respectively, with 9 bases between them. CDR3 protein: CAISERGINTEAFF. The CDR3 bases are TGTGCCATCAGTGAGAGGGGCATTAACACTGAAGCTTTCTTT.

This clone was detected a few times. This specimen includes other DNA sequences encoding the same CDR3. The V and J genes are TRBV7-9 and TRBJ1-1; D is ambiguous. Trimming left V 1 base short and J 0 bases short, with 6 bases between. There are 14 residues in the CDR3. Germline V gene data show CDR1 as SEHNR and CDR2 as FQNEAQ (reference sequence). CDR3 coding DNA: TGTGCCAGCAGCTTAGACTTAGTGAACACTGAAGCTTTCTTT. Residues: CASSLDLVNTEAFF.

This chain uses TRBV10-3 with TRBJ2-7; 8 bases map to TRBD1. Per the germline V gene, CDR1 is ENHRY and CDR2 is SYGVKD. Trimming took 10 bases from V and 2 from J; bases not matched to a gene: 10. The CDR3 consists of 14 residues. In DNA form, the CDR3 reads TGTGCCACCGCTCCCCGGACAGGGACCTACGAGCAGTACTTC. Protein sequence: CATAPRTGTYEQYF.

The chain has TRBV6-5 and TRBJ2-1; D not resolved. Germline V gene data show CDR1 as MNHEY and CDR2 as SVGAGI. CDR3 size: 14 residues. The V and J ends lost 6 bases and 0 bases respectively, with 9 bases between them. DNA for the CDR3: TGTGCCAGCAGCCCCTCCAGCTCCTACAATGAGCAGTTCTTC. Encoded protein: CASSPSSSYNEQFF.

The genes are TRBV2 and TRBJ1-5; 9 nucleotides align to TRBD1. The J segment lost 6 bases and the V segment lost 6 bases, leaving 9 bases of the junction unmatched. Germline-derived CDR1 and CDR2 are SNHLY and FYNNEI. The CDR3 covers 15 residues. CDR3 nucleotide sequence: TGTGCCAGCAGAGCCGGGACAGGGTTCTCTCAGCCCCAGCATTTT. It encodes CASRAGTGFSQPQHF.

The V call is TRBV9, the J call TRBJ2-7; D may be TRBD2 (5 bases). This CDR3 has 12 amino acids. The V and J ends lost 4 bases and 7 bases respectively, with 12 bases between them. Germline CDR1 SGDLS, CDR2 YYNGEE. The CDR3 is CASSQEGREQYF. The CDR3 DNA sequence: TGTGCCAGCAGCCAAGAGGGTCGAGAGCAGTACTTC.

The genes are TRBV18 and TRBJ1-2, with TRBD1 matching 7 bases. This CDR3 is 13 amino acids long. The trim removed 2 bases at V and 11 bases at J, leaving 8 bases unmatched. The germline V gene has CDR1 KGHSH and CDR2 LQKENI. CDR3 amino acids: CASSPVPGQIYTF. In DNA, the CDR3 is TGTGCCAGCTCACCAGTTCCGGGACAGATATACACCTTC.

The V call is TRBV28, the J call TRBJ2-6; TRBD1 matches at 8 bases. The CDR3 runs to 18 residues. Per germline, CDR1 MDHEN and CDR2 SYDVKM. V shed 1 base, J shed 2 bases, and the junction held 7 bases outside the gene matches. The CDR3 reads CASSLSAGGLAGANVLTF. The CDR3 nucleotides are TGTGCCAGCAGTTTATCGGCAGGGGGCTTGGCTGGGGCCAACGTCCTGACTTTC.